This is a list of T cell receptor beta chains from one sample in a study of identical twins. Each CDR3 protein gets one entry after TCRdb re-called the 5' RACE reads with MiXCR. Found here are more than 600,000 distinct CDR3 sequences, 15% to 20% of them singletons; the top ten hold 13%. These data are also associated with another study on T cells expressing NK-cell markers.

The sequencing input was PBMCs. The source of these receptors is a woman younger than 35 in good health. The CDR3 runs from the conserved cysteine through the conserved F or W. D genes are given only for firm matches. Not all rows give a size; the values are once, few, many and, for expanded clones, a class.

-	TRBV7-8	TRBJ2-7	-	TGTGCCAGCAGCCCATTAGGGGCAGAGCTTAATGGCTACGAGCAGTACTTC	CASSPLGAELNGYEQYF
-	TRBV7-2	TRBJ1-1	-	TGTGCCAGCAGCATTGTTGGGAACACTGAAGCTTTCTTT	CASSIVGNTEAFF
TRBD1	TRBV12-3/TRBV12-4	TRBJ1-5	few	TGTGCCAGCCTGGCTGGGACAGGTAAGGGCAATCAGCCCCAGCATTTT	CASLAGTGKGNQPQHF
-	TRBV6-5	TRBJ2-6	few	TGTGCCAGCAGTTACTCGGTGCAGAACTCTGGGGCCAACGTCCTGACTTTC	CASSYSVQNSGANVLTF
-	TRBV9	TRBJ1-4	-	TGTGCCAGCAGCGACAGTCCAGGGAGTGAAAAACTGTTTTTT	CASSDSPGSEKLFF
TRBD2	TRBV9	TRBJ2-7	-	TGTGCCAGCAGCGTAGGGTACCCTAGGACTAGCGGGTTACTGAGCTCCTACGAGCAGTACTTC	CASSVGYPRTSGLLSSYEQYF
-	TRBV5-1	TRBJ2-1	-	TGCGCCAGCAGCTTTGGGGGAGAGGACAATGAGCAGTTCTTC	CASSFGGEDNEQFF
-	TRBV10-3	TRBJ2-1	-	TGTGCCATCAGTGAGTATGCGGACTCCTCCTACAATGAGCAGTTCTTC	CAISEYADSSYNEQFF
TRBD1	TRBV7-9	TRBJ2-5	-	TGTGCCAGCAGCCCCCACAACAGGGGGCCTAAGGGGACCCAGTACTTC	CASSPHNRGPKGTQYF
-	TRBV24-1	TRBJ2-5	many	TGTGCCACCAGTGATCCGGCAAGGGATGGAGAGACCCAGTACTTC	CATSDPARDGETQYF
TRBD2	TRBV5-1	TRBJ2-3	-	TGCGCCAGCAGCTTCGGTGGGGCGGGGGACCCCTCTCCGTATTTT	CASSFGGAGDPSPYF
-	TRBV6-2/TRBV6-3	TRBJ2-3	-	TGTGCCAGCAGCCATCTCGGGGATTTCACAGATACGCAGTATTTT	CASSHLGDFTDTQYF
-	TRBV10-3	TRBJ2-7	many	TGTGCCATCAGTGGGGGGAGCGGAAACTCCTACGAGCAGTACTTC	CAISGGSGNSYEQYF
-	TRBV28	TRBJ1-1	few	TGTGCCAGCAGTCGGACCCTTGGGGACACTGAAGCTTTCTTT	CASSRTLGDTEAFF
-	TRBV6-1	TRBJ2-7	few	TGTGCCAGCAGGCGGACCGATACCTACGAGCAGTACTTC	CASRRTDTYEQYF
-	TRBV9	TRBJ2-3	-	TGTGCCAGCAGCAATAGTGGTAGGGGTACGCAGTATTTT	CASSNSGRGTQYF
-	TRBV2	TRBJ2-7	-	TGTGCCAGCAGTGAAGAAGGGGACGAGCAGTACTTC	CASSEEGDEQYF
-	TRBV12-3/TRBV12-4	TRBJ1-1	few	TGTGCCAGCAGTTTGAATGCCTTCACTGAAGCTTTCTTT	CASSLNAFTEAFF
TRBD2	TRBV10-2	TRBJ2-1	few	TGCGCCAGCAGGCCCGGACTAGCGGGTCTCAATGAGCAGTTCTTC	CASRPGLAGLNEQFF
-	TRBV14	TRBJ2-1	-	TGTGCCAGTCCAAATGAGCAGTTCTTC	CASPNEQFF
-	TRBV7-9	TRBJ1-1	-	TGTGCCAGCAGCTTAGAAGGCAGAGGAACTGAAGCTTTCTTT	CASSLEGRGTEAFF
-	TRBV18	TRBJ2-3	-	TGTGCCAGCTCACCTTCCGAGCGTTGGGATACGCAGTATTTT	CASSPSERWDTQYF
-	TRBV5-1	TRBJ2-1	many	TGCGCCAGCAGCTTGTTCGTCTACAATGAGCAGTTCTTC	CASSLFVYNEQFF
-	TRBV7-2	TRBJ1-3	few	TGTGCCAGCAGCTTAGCACACCGAAATGGGAGAAACACCATATATTTT	CASSLAHRNGRNTIYF
-	TRBV18	TRBJ2-6	-	TGTGCCAGCTCAGCACCCTCTGGGGCCAACGTCCTGACTTTC	CASSAPSGANVLTF
TRBD2	TRBV9	TRBJ2-5	-	TGTGCCAGCAGCGTAGGGTCAGCGGGAATGGAGACCCAGTACTTC	CASSVGSAGMETQYF
TRBD1	TRBV27	TRBJ1-3	few	TGTGCCAGCAGTTTACAGGGGGCCTCTGGAAACACCATATATTTT	CASSLQGASGNTIYF
TRBD1	TRBV29-1	TRBJ2-1	-	TGCAGCGTAGGGACAGTCTCCTACAATGAGCAGTTCTTC	CSVGTVSYNEQFF
-	TRBV5-1	TRBJ2-3	few	TGCGCCAGCAGCTTTCAGCGAGGCACAGATACGCAGTATTTT	CASSFQRGTDTQYF
-	TRBV12-3/TRBV12-4	TRBJ1-2	few	TGTGCCAGCAGTTTATCTGCCGGAACCTCGTATGGCTACACCTTC	CASSLSAGTSYGYTF
-	TRBV12-3/TRBV12-4	TRBJ2-1	-	TGTGCCAGCAGTTTAGCCCCCGGGGGCAGGGATGAGCAGTTCTTC	CASSLAPGGRDEQFF
TRBD1	TRBV7-2	TRBJ1-1	few	TGTGCCAGCAGCCGACAGGGGCCGAACGCTGAAGCTTTCTTT	CASSRQGPNAEAFF
-	TRBV6-2/TRBV6-3	TRBJ2-2	few	TGTGCCAGCAGTTACGCAACCCCCAGGTTCGCGAACACCGGGGAGCTGTTTTTT	CASSYATPRFANTGELFF
-	TRBV5-1	TRBJ2-3	few	TGCGCCAGCAGCACGGGGGCCAGCTCTAGCACAGATACGCAGTATTTT	CASSTGASSSTDTQYF
-	TRBV6-1	TRBJ1-1	-	TGTGCCAGCATCGAGGTCCTAGCTTTCTTT	CASIEVLAFF
-	TRBV15	TRBJ2-1	-	TGTGCCACCAGCGGCGGGGATGAGCAGTTCTTC	CATSGGDEQFF
-	TRBV10-3	TRBJ2-5	-	TGTGCCATCAGTGGCTCAGGGGAATCAGGGGAAGAGACCCAGTACTTC	CAISGSGESGEETQYF
TRBD1	TRBV12-3/TRBV12-4	TRBJ2-7	many	TGTGCCAGCAGCCGACAGGGGCTGAGCTCCTACGAGCAGTACTTC	CASSRQGLSSYEQYF
-	TRBV7-8	TRBJ1-6	few	TGTGCCAGCAGCTTAGGGGCAACAATTAATTCACCCCTCCACTTT	CASSLGATINSPLHF
TRBD1	TRBV10-3	TRBJ2-7	few	TGTGCCATCAGTCTTCCGGGACAGGAGAGAGAGCAGTACTTC	CAISLPGQEREQYF
TRBD2	TRBV7-6	TRBJ2-1	few	TGTGCCAGCAGCATTACGCCTACGGTTTTAGCGGGCCCTAATGAGCAGTTCTTC	CASSITPTVLAGPNEQFF
TRBD2	TRBV20-1	TRBJ2-3	-	TGCAGTGCTAATAAGCGGGCGGGGGGGGCTGGAAATACGCAGTATTTT	CSANKRAGGAGNTQYF
TRBD2	TRBV20-1	TRBJ2-3	-	TGCAGTGCTAGGGGGACTACTACAGATACGCAGTATTTT	CSARGTTTDTQYF
TRBD2	TRBV6-5	TRBJ2-1	few	TGTGCCAGCATGTCCCTAGCGGGGCAGTTCTTC	CASMSLAGQFF
-	TRBV6-1	TRBJ2-1	few	TGTGCCAGCACCCTAAGGGCAGACGGTACGAATGAGCAGTTCTTC	CASTLRADGTNEQFF
-	TRBV19	TRBJ1-2	-	TGTGCCAGTAGTATAGACCGGACGGGCTATGGCTACACCTTC	CASSIDRTGYGYTF
-	TRBV7-2	TRBJ2-2	-	TGTGCCAGCAGCTTTCTAGGTGGGAACACCGGGGAGCTGTTTTTT	CASSFLGGNTGELFF
TRBD1	TRBV29-1	TRBJ2-7	few	TGCAGCGTTGCCCTGGGACAGGGGATGTACTTC	CSVALGQGMYF